The 10 T cell receptor beta chains below were found in one sample sequenced in a study of response to subunit inactivated influenza vaccine. Using its own MiXCR run on the RT-PCR reads, TCRdb lists one record per CDR3 protein. The repertoire includes hundreds of thousands of distinct CDR3 sequences, just over 20% of them detected once, and roughly 10% sits in the top ten. The sample consisted of PBMCs from blood, taken about 19 months after vaccination. These receptors came from a man between 50 and 70 years old who received an inactivated influenza vaccine.

Many counts were recorded for this clonotype. This chain uses TRBV6-2 or TRBV6-3 with TRBJ1-1, with D unclear. CDR3 size: 17 residues. Trimming cost V 8 bases and J 3 bases, with 25 bases left between them. Germline CDR1 is MNHEY and CDR2 is SVGEGT. The CDR3: CASQNMEFGVSYTEAFF. The DNA for the CDR3 is TGTGCCAGCCAAAACATGGAGTTTGGGGTTTCTTACACTGAAGCTTTCTTT.

The CDR3 region has the DNA TGCGCCAGCAGCCCCAGGGGGATAAGCGCCAAAAACATTCAGTACTTC. It codes for CASSPRGISAKNIQYF. V is TRBV4-1 and J is TRBJ2-4; TRBD1 aligns across 7 bases. V trimming: 4 bases; J trimming: 1 base; junction bases outside the gene matches: 7. The CDR3 spans 16 residues. Germline assignment: CDR1 MGHRA and CDR2 YSYEKL.

The V gene is TRBV11-2, the J gene TRBJ2-7; 11 nucleotides align to TRBD2. J gave up 0 bases and V 1 base, and 8 bases lay outside the gene matches. The germline V gene has CDR1 SGHAT and CDR2 FQNNGV. The length of the CDR3 is 18 residues. Here the CDR3 DNA reads TGTGCCAGCAGCTTAGTTCCTAGCGGGGGGTCGAGCTCCTACGAGCAGTACTTC. Its protein is CASSLVPSGGSSSYEQYF. Complete variable domain (other parts from reference TRBV11-2 and TRBJ2-7): EAGVAQSPRYKIIEKRQSVAFWCNPISGHATLYWYQQILGQGPKLLIQFQNNGVVDDSQLPKDRFSAERLKGVDSTLKIQPAKLEDSAVYLCASSLVPSGGSSSYEQYFGPGTRLTVT.

This clonotype came up a few times. The chain has TRBV12-3 or TRBV12-4 and TRBJ2-4; unclear D gene. The CDR3 consists of 15 residues. V shed 7 bases and J shed 3 bases, with 16 bases lying between them. The CDR3 loop is CASTMGPLGKNIQYF. Written as DNA, the CDR3 is TGTGCCAGCACCATGGGTCCCCTGGGCAAAAACATTCAGTACTTC.

This clonotype turned up a few times. The chain combines TRBV5-1 with TRBJ2-5; 7 bases line up with TRBD1. CDR1 and CDR2 (germline): SGHRS, YFSETQ. V lost 4 bases, J lost 5 bases, and 11 bases stayed unmatched. CDR3 size: 15 residues. CDR3 sequence reads: CASSTGQAGEETQYF. DNA for the CDR3: TGCGCCAGCAGCACCGGACAGGCAGGAGAGGAGACCCAGTACTTC.

This chain links TRBV12-3 or TRBV12-4 with TRBJ2-1; TRBD2 aligns across 7 bases. Trimming took 6 bases from V and 5 from J; bases not matched to a gene: 10. CDR3 size: 15 residues. CDR3 loop: CASSPPGTINNEQFF. CDR3 nucleotide sequence: TGTGCCAGCAGCCCGCCGGGGACTATAAACAATGAGCAGTTCTTC.

This chain connects TRBV3-1 to TRBJ1-6; unclear D gene. The CDR3 length is 15 residues. V lost 4 bases and J 8 bases, leaving 15 bases between the germline ends. CDR1 and CDR2 (germline): LGHDT, YNNKEL (reference sequence). Here the CDR3 reads CASSLYSTVDSPLHF. CDR3 DNA: TGTGCCAGCAGCCTCTACAGCACAGTCGATTCACCCCTCCACTTT.

This clonotype was found once. The chain uses TRBV6-1 and TRBJ2-7; no reliable D call. The CDR3 covers 13 residues. Germline V lookup: CDR1 MNHNS, CDR2 SASEGT. Between the trimmed V and J ends, which lost 2 bases and 5 bases, there was a span of 10 bases. CDR3 sequence: CASSESFRDEQYF. The CDR3 DNA is TGTGCCAGCAGTGAAAGTTTTCGGGACGAGCAGTACTTC.

The chain couples TRBV6-5 to TRBJ2-3; D ambiguous. Per the germline V gene, CDR1 is MNHEY and CDR2 is SVGAGI. This CDR3 region has 14 residues. V shed 0 bases and J shed 4 bases, with 8 bases lying between them. This chain's CDR3 is CASSYSFGADTQYF. The CDR3 DNA follows: TGTGCCAGCAGTTACTCTTTTGGTGCAGATACGCAGTATTTT.

V is TRBV6-6 and J is TRBJ2-7; D gene ambiguous. The CDR3 totals 12 residues. CDR1 and CDR2 (germline): MNHNY, SVGAGI (reference sequence). V was shortened by 4 bases and J by 2 bases, with 6 bases between the two germline ends. The CDR3 region is CASSSAPYEQYF. CDR3 nucleotides: TGTGCCAGCAGTTCGGCCCCCTACGAGCAGTACTTC.